The sequence of this T cell receptor (beta chain) was determined in a study of T cells in Graves' hyperthyroidism and ophthalmopathy. The source material, RNA transcripts, was used to amplify TCR beta CDR3 regions. HTBI primers were used for first-round RT-PCR of the TCR CDR3. TCRdb itself ran the multiplex PCR reads through MiXCR, one entry per CDR3 protein. This table has roughly 740,000 distinct CDR3 sequences, 16% appearing once. Per the germline V gene, CDR1 is MNHNS and CDR2 is SASEGT. This CDR3 comprises 16 residues. Trimming removed 7 bases from V and 3 bases from J; junction bases left unmatched: 11.

The chain couples TRBV6-1 to TRBJ1-1; TRBD1 matches 10 bases. The TCR was taken from a man aged 18 to 29 with Graves' hyperthyroidism. Sequenced input: blood. The CDR3, as DNA: TGTGCCAGCAACTCCGGGACAGGGGTTCTGGACACTGAAGCTTTCTTT. Translating gives CASNSGTGVLDTEAFF.